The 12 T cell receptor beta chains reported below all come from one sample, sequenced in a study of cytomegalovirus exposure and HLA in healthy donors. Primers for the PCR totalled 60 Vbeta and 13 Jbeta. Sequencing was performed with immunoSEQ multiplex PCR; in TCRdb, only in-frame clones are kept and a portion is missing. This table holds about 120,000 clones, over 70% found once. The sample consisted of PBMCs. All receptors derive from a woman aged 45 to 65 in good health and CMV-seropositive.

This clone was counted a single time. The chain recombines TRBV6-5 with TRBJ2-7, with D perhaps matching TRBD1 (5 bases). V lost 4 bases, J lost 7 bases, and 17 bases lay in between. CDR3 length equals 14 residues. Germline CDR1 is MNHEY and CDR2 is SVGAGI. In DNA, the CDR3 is TGTGCCAGCAGTTCAACGCTTCAGGGTTGGGAGCAGTACTTC. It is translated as CASSSTLQGWEQYF.

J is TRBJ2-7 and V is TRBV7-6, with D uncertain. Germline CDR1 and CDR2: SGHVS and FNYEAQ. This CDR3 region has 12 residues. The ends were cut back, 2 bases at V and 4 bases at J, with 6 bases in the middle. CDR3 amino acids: CASSLLEYEQYF. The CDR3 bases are TGTGCCAGCAGCTTATTAGAATACGAGCAGTACTTC.

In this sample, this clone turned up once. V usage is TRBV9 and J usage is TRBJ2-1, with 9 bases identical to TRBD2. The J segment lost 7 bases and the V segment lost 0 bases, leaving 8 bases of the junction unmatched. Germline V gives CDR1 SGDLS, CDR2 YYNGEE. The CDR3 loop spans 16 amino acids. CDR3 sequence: CASSVEVSGGFNEQFF. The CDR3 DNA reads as TGTGCCAGCAGCGTAGAGGTTAGCGGGGGATTTAATGAGCAGTTCTTC.

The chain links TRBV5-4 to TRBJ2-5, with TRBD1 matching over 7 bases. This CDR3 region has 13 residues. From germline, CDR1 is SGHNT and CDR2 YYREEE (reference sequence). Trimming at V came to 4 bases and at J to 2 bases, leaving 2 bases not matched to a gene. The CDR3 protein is CASSRDSQETQYF. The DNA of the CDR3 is TGTGCCAGCAGCCGGGACAGTCAAGAGACCCAGTACTTC.

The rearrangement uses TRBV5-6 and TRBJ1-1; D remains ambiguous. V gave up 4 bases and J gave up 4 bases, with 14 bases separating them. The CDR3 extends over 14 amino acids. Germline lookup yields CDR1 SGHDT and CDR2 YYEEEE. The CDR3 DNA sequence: TGTGCCAGCAGCACGTGGGGAGGCGGCACTGAAGCTTTCTTT. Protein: CASSTWGGGTEAFF. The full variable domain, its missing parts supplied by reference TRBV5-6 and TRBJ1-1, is DAGVTQSPTHLIKTRGQQVTLRCSPKSGHDTVSWYQQALGQGPQFIFQYYEEEERQRGNFPDRFSGHQFPNYSSELNVNALLLGDSALYLCASSTWGGGTEAFFGQGTRLTVV.

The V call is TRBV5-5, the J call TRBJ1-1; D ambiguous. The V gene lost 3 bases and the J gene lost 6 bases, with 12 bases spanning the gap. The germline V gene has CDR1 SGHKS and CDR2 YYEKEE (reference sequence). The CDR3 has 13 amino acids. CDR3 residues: CASSSFVASEAFF. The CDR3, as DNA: TGTGCCAGCAGCTCGTTTGTGGCTTCTGAAGCTTTCTTT. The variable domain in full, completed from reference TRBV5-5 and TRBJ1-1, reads DAGVTQSPTHLIKTRGQQVTLRCSPISGHKSVSWYQQVLGQGPQFIFQYYEKEERGRGNFPDRFSARQFPNYSSELNVNALLLGDSALYLCASSSFVASEAFFGQGTRLTVV.

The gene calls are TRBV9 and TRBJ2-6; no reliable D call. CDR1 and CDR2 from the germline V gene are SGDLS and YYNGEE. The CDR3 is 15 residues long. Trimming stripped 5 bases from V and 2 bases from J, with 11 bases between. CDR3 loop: CASSVDMTGANVLTF. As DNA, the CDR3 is TGTGCCAGCAGTGTCGACATGACTGGGGCCAACGTCCTGACTTTC.

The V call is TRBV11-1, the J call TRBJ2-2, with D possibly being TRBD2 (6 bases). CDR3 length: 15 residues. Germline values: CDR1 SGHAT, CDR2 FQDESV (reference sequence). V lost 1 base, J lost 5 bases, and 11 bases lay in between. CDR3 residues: CASSLGWGVTGELFF. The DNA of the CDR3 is TGTGCCAGCAGCTTAGGTTGGGGGGTGACCGGGGAGCTGTTTTTT.

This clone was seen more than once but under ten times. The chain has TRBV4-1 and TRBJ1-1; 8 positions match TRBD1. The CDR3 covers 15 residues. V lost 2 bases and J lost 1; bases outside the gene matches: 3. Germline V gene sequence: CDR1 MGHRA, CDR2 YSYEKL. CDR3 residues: CASSQQGAGNTEAFF. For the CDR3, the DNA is TGCGCCAGCAGCCAACAGGGGGCTGGGAACACTGAAGCTTTCTTT.

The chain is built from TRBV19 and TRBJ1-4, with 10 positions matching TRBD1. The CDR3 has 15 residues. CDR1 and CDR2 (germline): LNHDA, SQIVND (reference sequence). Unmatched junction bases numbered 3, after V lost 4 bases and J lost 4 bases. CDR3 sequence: CASSSRTGGNEKLFF. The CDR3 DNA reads TGTGCCAGTAGTAGCAGGACAGGGGGTAATGAAAAACTGTTTTTT.

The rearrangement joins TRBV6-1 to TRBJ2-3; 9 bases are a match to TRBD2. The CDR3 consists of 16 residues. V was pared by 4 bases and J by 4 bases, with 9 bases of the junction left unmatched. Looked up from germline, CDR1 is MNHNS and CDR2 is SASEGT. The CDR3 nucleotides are TGTGCCAGCAGTGTTAGAGGCGGGGGGGCTCCAGATACGCAGTATTTT. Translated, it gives CASSVRGGGAPDTQYF.

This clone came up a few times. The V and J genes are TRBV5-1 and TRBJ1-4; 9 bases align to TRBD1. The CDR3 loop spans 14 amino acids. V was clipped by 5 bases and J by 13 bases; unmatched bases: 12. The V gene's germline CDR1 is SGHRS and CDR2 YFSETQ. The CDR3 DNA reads TGCGCCAGCAGGCCCGGGACAGGGACCCCGTCACTGTTTTTT. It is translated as CASRPGTGTPSLFF.